These 24 T cell receptor beta chains were sequenced from one sample in a study of T cell repertoires in aging, cancer and after chemotherapy. Amplification of TCR beta used genomic DNA extracted from peripheral blood. A mixed TRB-A/B primer pool amplified rearranged TRB by multiplex touch-down PCR. TCRdb passed the multiplex PCR reads through MiXCR, listing each CDR3 protein once. The data contain 5,000 or so distinct CDR3 sequences, about 26% of them singletons. The sequencing input was blood. These receptors were obtained from a human donor in good health.

V usage is TRBV27 and J usage is TRBJ1-2, with D possibly being TRBD1 (5 bases). V was clipped by 6 bases and J by 6 bases, with 23 bases between them. Per germline, CDR1 MNHEY and CDR2 SMNVEV (reference sequence). CDR3 size: 16 residues. CDR3 in amino acids: CASRVLCAGRGDGYTF. Here the CDR3 DNA reads TGTGCCAGCAGAGTTTTGTGCGCGGGGAGGGGCGATGGCTACACCTTC.

This clonotype rates as medium-sized. The rearrangement joins TRBV19 to TRBJ2-7; 12 bases agree with TRBD2. CDR1 is LNHDA, CDR2 SQIVND, per germline (reference sequence). The CDR3 has 14 amino acids. After removal of 9 bases from V and 4 bases from J, the junction contained 7 bases not matched to a gene. The CDR3 coding sequence is TGTGCCAGCCGGACTAGCGGGGACTTTTACGAGCAGTACTTC. It yields the protein CASRTSGDFYEQYF. The full variable domain, its missing parts supplied by reference TRBV19 and TRBJ2-7, is DGGITQSPKYLFRKEGQNVTLSCEQNLNHDAMYWYRQDPGQGLRLIYYSQIVNDFQKGDIAEGYSVSREKKESFPLTVTSAQKNPTAFYLCASRTSGDFYEQYFGPGTRLTVT.

In this sample, this clonotype is medium-sized. This chain joins TRBV13 and TRBJ2-3; 7 nucleotides match TRBD2. Germline CDR1 reads PRHDT; CDR2 reads FYEKMQ (reference sequence). The trim removed 11 bases at V and 0 bases at J, leaving 8 bases unmatched. The CDR3 spans 14 residues. Here the CDR3 reads CAWGGSGSTDTQYF. CDR3 nucleotide sequence: TGTGCCTGGGGGGGTAGCGGGAGCACAGATACGCAGTATTTT.

V and J are TRBV6-1 and TRBJ2-7; D is ambiguous. The CDR3 consists of 11 residues. Germline V CDR1 and CDR2: MNHNS, SASEGT. Deletions cut 4 bases from V and 2 bases from J, with 3 bases between. The CDR3 region has the DNA TGTGCCAGCAGTGCCACCTACGAGCAGTACTTC. It encodes CASSATYEQYF.

This clonotype counts as medium-sized. This rearrangement joins TRBV6-5 to TRBJ2-5; D not certain. Per the germline V gene, CDR1 is MNHEY and CDR2 is SVGAGI. Trimming pared 6 bases from V and 1 base from J, leaving 9 bases between. The CDR3 length is 13 residues. The CDR3 is CASRLESQETQYF. CDR3 nucleotides: TGTGCCAGCAGATTAGAAAGCCAAGAGACCCAGTACTTC.

This clonotype was found a few times. The chain couples TRBV7-9 to TRBJ1-1; TRBD1 matches at 8 bases. Losses at the gene ends were 5 bases for V and 5 bases for J; bases not matched to a gene: 10. The length of the CDR3 is 15 residues. The germline CDR1 and CDR2 sequences are SEHNR and FQNEAQ (reference sequence). The CDR3 nucleotides are TGTGCCAGCAGCCTTCAAACAGGGGGGGAAACTGAAGCTTTCTTT. Its translation: CASSLQTGGETEAFF.

In this sample, this clonotype is medium-sized (0.01 to 0.1%). The chain has TRBV6-5 and TRBJ1-2, with D possibly being TRBD1 (6 bases). Trimming pared 5 bases from V and 6 bases from J, leaving 13 bases between. Germline V gives CDR1 MNHEY, CDR2 SVGAGI. This CDR3 has 13 residues. The CDR3 is CASSKQGFNGYTF. The CDR3 nucleotides read TGTGCCAGCAGTAAACAGGGCTTTAATGGCTACACCTTC.

This clonotype rates as medium-sized (0.01 to 0.1%). The rearrangement joins TRBV13 to TRBJ2-1; 13 positions match TRBD2. Germline loops: CDR1 PRHDT, CDR2 FYEKMQ (reference sequence). J was trimmed by 9 bases and V by 5 bases; bases with no gene match: 7. The CDR3 loop spans 15 amino acids. CDR3 DNA sequence: TGTGCCAGCAGCATACTAGCGGGGGGGCCGGGTGAGCAGTTCTTC. This encodes CASSILAGGPGEQFF. The whole variable domain, filled in from reference TRBV13 and TRBJ2-1, reads AAGVIQSPRHLIKEKRETATLKCYPIPRHDTVYWYQQGPGQDPQFLISFYEKMQSDKGSIPDRFSAQQFSDYHSELNMSSLELGDSALYFCASSILAGGPGEQFFGPGTRLTVL.

A remark on this clonotype: It is unclear where the CDR3 begins or ends on the DNA, so no DNA is shown, and the CDR3 is as TCRdb lists it. V usage is TRBV20-1 and J usage is TRBJ2-5. The CDR3 is 15 residues long, counting both termini. Germline V gene sequence: CDR1 DFQATT, CDR2 SNEGSKA (reference sequence). CDR3 sequence: CSAIFGSGIQETQYF.

This clonotype is categorized as medium-sized. The rearrangement uses TRBV6-5 and TRBJ1-2; no firm D call. CDR1 is MNHEY, CDR2 SVGAGI, per germline. The V gene lost 0 bases and the J gene lost 5 bases, with 10 bases spanning the gap. This CDR3 comprises 14 residues. The chain's CDR3 is CASSYSGESYGYTF. The CDR3 DNA is TGTGCCAGCAGTTACTCGGGAGAGAGTTATGGCTACACCTTC.

This sequence joins TRBV7-9 and TRBJ1-1; TRBD1 matches 7 bases. V gave up 5 bases and J gave up 5 bases; unmatched junction bases: 11. There are 15 residues in the CDR3. Germline values: CDR1 SEHNR, CDR2 FQNEAQ (reference sequence). The CDR3 spells CASSLYRQGGTEAFF. Here the CDR3 DNA reads TGTGCCAGCAGCCTCTACCGACAGGGAGGAACTGAAGCTTTCTTT. The full variable domain, its missing parts supplied by reference TRBV7-9 and TRBJ1-1, is DTGVSQNPRHKITKRGQNVTFRCDPISEHNRLYWYRQTLGQGPEFLTYFQNEAQLEKSRLLSDRFSAERPKGSFSTLEIQRTEQGDSAMYLCASSLYRQGGTEAFFGQGTRLTVV.

The genes are TRBV20-1 and TRBJ2-3; 8 nucleotides line up with TRBD2. V shed 5 bases and J 4 bases; nucleotides not matched to a gene: 8. Germline lookup yields CDR1 DFQATT and CDR2 SNEGSKA (reference sequence). The CDR3 consists of 14 residues. The CDR3 sequence is CSAPSAGGSDTQYF. The CDR3, as DNA: TGCAGTGCTCCCTCCGCGGGAGGATCAGATACGCAGTATTTT.

This clonotype is deemed medium-sized. CDR3 sequence (DNA): TGTGCCAGCAGCTTTAGCGGGGGGGGGGCCCGGGAGCTGTTTTTT. Its protein product is CASSFSGGGARELFF. V usage is TRBV5-4 and J usage is TRBJ2-2; 11 nucleotides line up with TRBD2. The CDR3 sequence is 15 residues long. The V gene end was trimmed by 2 bases and the J gene end by 9 bases; junction bases not matched to a gene: 6. Germline CDR1 reads SGHNT; CDR2 reads YYREEE (reference sequence).

This clonotype is medium-sized in the sample. The J gene is TRBJ2-6, the V gene TRBV6-4; D call uncertain. The length of the CDR3 is 14 residues. Germline V gene lookup returns CDR1 MRHNA and CDR2 SNTAGT. The V end was cut by 4 bases, the J end by 0 bases, with 4 bases between. In DNA, the CDR3 is TGTGCCAGCAGTGGTGACTCTGGGGCCAACGTCCTGACTTTC. It encodes CASSGDSGANVLTF.

The V call is TRBV12-3 or TRBV12-4, the J call TRBJ1-1; tentative D call: TRBD1 (5 bases). This CDR3 has 16 amino acids. Trimming stripped 1 base from V and 0 bases from J, with 12 bases between. The chain's CDR3 is CASSLGGEGMNTEAFF. In nucleotides, the CDR3 is TGTGCCAGCAGTTTAGGGGGGGAGGGCATGAACACTGAAGCTTTCTTT.

This clonotype is medium-sized by share. V gene TRBV19 combines with J gene TRBJ1-1; D not resolved. This CDR3 has 12 amino acids. Germline lookup yields CDR1 LNHDA and CDR2 SQIVND (reference sequence). V lost 4 bases to trimming and J lost 1 base, with 4 bases between them. The CDR3 DNA follows: TGTGCCAGTAGTACGTGGAACACTGAAGCTTTCTTT. Translation: CASSTWNTEAFF.

This CDR3 is CSALAAQRGSYEQYF. The DNA of the CDR3 is TGCAGTGCACTAGCCGCTCAGCGGGGTTCCTACGAGCAGTACTTC. The chain couples TRBV20-1 to TRBJ2-7, with 7 bases fitting TRBD2. The CDR3 is 15 amino acids. Germline CDR1 DFQATT, CDR2 SNEGSKA (reference sequence). J was trimmed by 1 base and V by 6 bases; bases with no gene match: 12.

This clonotype occurred a few times. The chain carries TRBV6-5 and TRBJ1-1, with D tentatively TRBD1 (6 bases). The CDR3 length is 15 residues. The V gene's germline CDR1 is MNHEY and CDR2 SVGAGI. Trimming cost V 2 bases and J 2 bases, with 12 bases left between them. The CDR3 loop is CASSYKGGVNTEAFF. CDR3 bases: TGTGCCAGCAGTTACAAGGGGGGGGTAAACACTGAAGCTTTCTTT.

V is TRBV6-2 or TRBV6-3 and J is TRBJ2-2; 9 nucleotides align to TRBD2. V lost 6 bases to trimming and J lost 0 bases; unmatched junction nucleotides: 5. The CDR3 runs 16 residues. CDR1 and CDR2 (germline): MNHEY, SVGEGT. The CDR3 is CASRFLAGSNTGELFF. The CDR3 region has the DNA TGTGCCAGCAGATTTCTAGCGGGGTCGAACACCGGGGAGCTGTTTTTT.

A word on this clonotype: This may come from a read error, since a much larger clone is one base off. This chain connects TRBV27 to TRBJ1-1; TRBD1 is a possible D gene (5 bases). CDR3 length equals 14 residues. Germline V gene lookup returns CDR1 MNHEY and CDR2 SMNVEV (reference sequence). CDR3 in DNA: TGTGCCAGCAGGGTTAGCTTTGGACACACTGAATCTTTCTTT. Amino acid sequence: CASRVSFGHTESFF.

By share, this clonotype ranks as medium-sized. The CDR3: CASSLVGQGDEKLFF. CDR3 DNA: TGTGCCAGCAGCTTAGTCGGACAGGGGGATGAAAAACTGTTTTTT. The chain recombines TRBV13 with TRBJ1-4; 10 nucleotides line up with TRBD1. The germline gives CDR1 PRHDT, CDR2 FYEKMQ (reference sequence). J lost 6 bases, V lost 1 base, and 2 bases had no gene match. The CDR3 sequence is 15 residues long.

Sample share makes this clonotype medium-sized. The genes are TRBV18 and TRBJ2-5; D gene uncertain. From germline, CDR1 is KGHSH and CDR2 LQKENI. The CDR3 is 14 amino acids. Deletions cut 3 bases from V and 5 bases from J, with 13 bases between. This CDR3 reads CASSPPVSTETQYF. The CDR3 nucleotides read TGTGCCAGCTCACCCCCGGTTTCCACGGAGACCCAGTACTTC.

This clonotype is termed medium-sized (0.01 to 0.1%). This chain uses TRBV7-9 with TRBJ1-6; D is ambiguous. The V gene lost 3 bases and the J gene lost 6 bases, with 3 bases spanning the gap. The CDR3 spans 12 residues. The germline gives CDR1 SEHNR, CDR2 FQNEAQ (reference sequence). CDR3 coding DNA: TGTGCCAGCAGCTTCCCTAATTCACCCCTCCACTTT. It translates to CASSFPNSPLHF.

By its share, this clonotype is large. This chain joins TRBV29-1 and TRBJ2-7; D might be TRBD2 (5 bases). V was shortened by 3 bases and J by 3 bases, with 12 bases between the two germline ends. The CDR3 runs 13 residues. CDR1 SQVTM and CDR2 ANQGSEA come from the germline V gene. DNA of the CDR3: TGCAGCGTTGATGAGGGTGAAAGCTACGAGCAGTACTTC. Its translation: CSVDEGESYEQYF.